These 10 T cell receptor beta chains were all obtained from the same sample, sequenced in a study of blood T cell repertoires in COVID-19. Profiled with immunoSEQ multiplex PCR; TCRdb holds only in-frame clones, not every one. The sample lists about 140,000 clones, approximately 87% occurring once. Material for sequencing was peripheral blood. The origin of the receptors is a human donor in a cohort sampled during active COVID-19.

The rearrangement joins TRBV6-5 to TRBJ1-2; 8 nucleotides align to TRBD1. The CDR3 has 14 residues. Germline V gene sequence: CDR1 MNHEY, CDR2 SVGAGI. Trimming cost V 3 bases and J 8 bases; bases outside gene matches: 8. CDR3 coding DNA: TGTGCCAGCAGTTATCGCGGACAGGGCTTGGGCTACACCTTC. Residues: CASSYRGQGLGYTF.

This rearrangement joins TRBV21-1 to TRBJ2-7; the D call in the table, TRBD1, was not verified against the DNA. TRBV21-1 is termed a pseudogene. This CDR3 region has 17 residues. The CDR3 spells CASSKSSGQGENYEQYF. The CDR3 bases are TGTGCCAGCAGCAAATCTTCGGGACAGGGGGAAAACTACGAGCAGTACTTC.

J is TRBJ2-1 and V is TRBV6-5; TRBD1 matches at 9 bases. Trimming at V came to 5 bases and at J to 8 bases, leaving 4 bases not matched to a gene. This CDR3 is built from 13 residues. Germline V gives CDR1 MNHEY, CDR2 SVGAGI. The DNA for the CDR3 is TGTGCCAGCAGTCAGGACAGGGGAGATGAGCAGTTCTTC. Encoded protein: CASSQDRGDEQFF.

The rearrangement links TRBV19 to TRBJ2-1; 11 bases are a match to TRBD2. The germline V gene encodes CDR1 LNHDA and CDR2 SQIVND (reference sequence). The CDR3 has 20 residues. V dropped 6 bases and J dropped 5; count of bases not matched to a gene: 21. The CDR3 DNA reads TGTGCCAGTAGAAGGGCCGGGACTAGCGGTTTTTTCAGCACCCACAATGAGCAGTTCTTC. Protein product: CASRRAGTSGFFSTHNEQFF.

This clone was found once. In DNA, the CDR3 is TGTGCCAGCAGAGGACAGGGCCTTGGCTACACCTTC. It encodes CASRGQGLGYTF. The chain carries TRBV12-3 or TRBV12-4 and TRBJ1-2; 8 nucleotides agree with TRBD1. The CDR3 sequence is 12 residues long. V dropped 6 bases and J dropped 7; count of bases not matched to a gene: 4.

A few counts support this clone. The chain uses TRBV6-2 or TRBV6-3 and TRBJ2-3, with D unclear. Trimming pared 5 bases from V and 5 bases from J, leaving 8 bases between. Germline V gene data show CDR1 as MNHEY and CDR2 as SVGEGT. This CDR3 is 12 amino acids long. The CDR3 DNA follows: TGTGCCAGCAGTCGCTATAGAGATACGCAGTATTTT. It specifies CASSRYRDTQYF.

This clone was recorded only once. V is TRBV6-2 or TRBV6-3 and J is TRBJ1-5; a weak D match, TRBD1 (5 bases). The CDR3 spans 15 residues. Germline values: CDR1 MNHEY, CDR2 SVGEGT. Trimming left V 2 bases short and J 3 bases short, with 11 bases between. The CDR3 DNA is TGTGCCAGCAGTTACGTGCGGGGGACCAATCAGCCCCAGCATTTT. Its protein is CASSYVRGTNQPQHF.

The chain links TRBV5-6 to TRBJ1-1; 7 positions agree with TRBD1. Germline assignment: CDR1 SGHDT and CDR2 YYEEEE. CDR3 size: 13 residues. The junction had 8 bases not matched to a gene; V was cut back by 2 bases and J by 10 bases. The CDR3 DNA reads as TGTGCCAGCAGCTTAGGGAAGGGGGCTGGAGCTTTCTTT. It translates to CASSLGKGAGAFF.

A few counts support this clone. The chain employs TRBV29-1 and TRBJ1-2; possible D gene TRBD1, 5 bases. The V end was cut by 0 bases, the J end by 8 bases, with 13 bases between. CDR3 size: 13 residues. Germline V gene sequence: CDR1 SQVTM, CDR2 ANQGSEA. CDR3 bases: TGCAGCGTTGAAGATGCAGGGTATAACGGCTACACCTTC. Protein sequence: CSVEDAGYNGYTF.

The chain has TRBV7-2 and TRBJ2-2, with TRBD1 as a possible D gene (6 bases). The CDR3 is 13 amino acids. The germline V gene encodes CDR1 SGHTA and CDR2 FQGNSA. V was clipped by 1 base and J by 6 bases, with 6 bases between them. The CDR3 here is CASSLEGAGELFF. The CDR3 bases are TGTGCCAGCAGCTTAGAGGGGGCCGGGGAGCTGTTTTTT.